This section outlines one T cell receptor beta chain sequence together with its context. This clonotype was counted at least ten times. Its target antigen remains unknown. No base quality values were provided; no much bigger clone lies one nucleotide off. Library creation used multiplex PCR. Sequencing was performed on an Illumina HiSeq 4000. CDR3 regions were amplified by Arm-PCR with iRepertoire HTBI primers to construct TCR beta libraries. Gel purification was performed on PCR products prior to sequencing. Concerning the study's data processing: Gene usage analysis of CDR3 amino acid clonotypes relied on the roughly 60 TRBV and around 13 TRBJ segments identified across samples. COPE and FqMerger were used to merge filtered high-quality paired reads into contigs. BLAST was used to align contigs to IMGT TRBV, TRBD and TRBJ reference genes, with CDR3 defined following IMGT. Any clonotype with a frequency above 0.1% was counted as a highly expanded clone. Repertoire diversity was measured by Shannon entropy, and V-J evenness by the Gini coefficient. Public clonotypes were defined as clonotypes shared by more than one individual. The public reads were quality trimmed at Q25 with fastp and then assembled into clones with MiXCR by TCRdb, keeping productive beta chains. Each entry merges the rows of one CDR3 protein and shows their most common DNA and genes. TCRdb, not the original authors, processed these V and J calls. The table for this sample lists under 350,000 distinct CDR3 sequences; 20% to 25% of them were counted only once. The ten largest make up 56% of the sample.

This entry belongs to a study of regulatory T cells in long-lasting Graves disease (dated by TCRdb to the early 2020s). Concerning the study at large: Persistent Graves' disease was defined as persistently positive TSH receptor autoantibodies together with antithyroid drug treatment for over 5 years. This study used TCR sequencing and RNA sequencing of peripheral blood to compare persistent Graves' disease patients against newly diagnosed Graves' disease patients. The study was conducted in China and was registered as a clinical trial. A total of around 35 samples underwent TCR sequencing, from 13 patients with persistent Graves' disease and 20 or so patients with newly diagnosed Graves' disease. In the clinical cohort, patients with persistent Graves' disease had used antithyroid drugs for an average of about 10.3 years. The full study reports these points: The study examined only peripheral blood because the primary lesion, thyroid tissue, could not be accessed. Patients with persistent disease shared more public clonotypes (around 2,700) than newly diagnosed patients did (approximately 970). Persistent Graves' disease patients showed lower TCR Shannon entropy and fewer highly expanded clones than newly diagnosed patients, suggesting clonal expansion. The authors noted that the small sample size was a limitation that may lower accuracy. TRBV28, TRBJ1-2 and TRBJ2-5 were preferentially used in persistent disease, while TRBV20-1 and TRBJ2-1 were favored in newly diagnosed disease. Only the TCR beta chain was sequenced and analyzed.

Reading from cysteine to phenylalanine, the CDR3 counts 13 amino acids. Left in the record is the CDR3 DNA by itself, 39 bases read in frame from the first base. Trimming at the junction amounts to 0 bases on V and 5 bases on J, and the germline ends lie 4 bases apart. The germline V gene encodes CDR1 SGHTA and CDR2 FQGNSA. Sample time point, as interpreted from the label and publication: persistent/refractory GD, antithyroid drugs over 5 years with positive TRAb. RNA was extracted from PBMCs in TRIzol for both TCR sequencing and RNA sequencing. The diagnosis of Graves' disease was made according to American Thyroid Association guidelines. Patients were recruited from an endocrinology department in Xi'an, China. From each patient, around 9.3 milliliters of peripheral blood was collected into an EDTA anticoagulant tube. PBMCs were isolated by Ficoll Paque Plus density gradient separation without further T cell sorting. An Agilent 2100 Bioanalyzer and agarose gel were used to check RNA quality, while a NanoDrop 2000 measured RNA concentration.

The sequenced sample was peripheral blood mononuclear cells (PBMCs), obtained when the disease was refractory, from a patient treated with antithyroid drugs. The chain joins TRBV7-2 to TRBJ1-4; the D gene lacks a confident call. This TCR derives from a female donor with Graves disease. The CDR3 reads CASSLAGNEKLFF. The DNA is as follows: TGTGCCAGCAGCTTAGCTGGAAATGAAAAACTGTTTTTT. This CDR3, with the reference TRBV7-2 and TRBJ1-4 proteins standing in past its ends, gives the full variable domain GAGVSQSPSNKVTEKGKDVELRCDPISGHTALYWYRQSLGQGLEFLIYFQGNSAPDKSGLPSDRFSAERTGGSVSTLTIQRTQQEDSAVYLCASSLAGNEKLFFGSGTQLSVL.